The source of this T cell receptor beta chain is a study of shared clonotypes between healthy human individuals. CD8 cells classed as naive were CD45RO-negative and positively selected for CCR7, excluding terminally differentiated effector memory CD45RA+ cells. Tens of thousands of T cell genomes, or around 200 ng DNA, went into the sorted-subset replicate PCRs. Using immunoSEQ multiplex PCR, the repertoire was profiled, and TCRdb retains in-frame clones only, with some absent. The profile covers approximately 840,000 clones, with about 96% appearing a single time and approximately 0.2% taken by the ten largest. This clone has only one observation. The germline gives CDR1 SGHAT, CDR2 FQNNGV. Trimming pared 0 bases from V and 11 bases from J, leaving 14 bases between. The CDR3 runs to 14 residues.

The rearrangement joins TRBV11-2 to TRBJ1-5; no firm D call. This TCR came from a man aged 25-45 years in good health. The sequencing sample was made of naive CD8+ T cells sorted from blood. The CDR3 bases are TGTGCCAGCAGCTTAGATCGGGGAGTTAGGGCCCAGCATTTT. Residues: CASSLDRGVRAQHF.